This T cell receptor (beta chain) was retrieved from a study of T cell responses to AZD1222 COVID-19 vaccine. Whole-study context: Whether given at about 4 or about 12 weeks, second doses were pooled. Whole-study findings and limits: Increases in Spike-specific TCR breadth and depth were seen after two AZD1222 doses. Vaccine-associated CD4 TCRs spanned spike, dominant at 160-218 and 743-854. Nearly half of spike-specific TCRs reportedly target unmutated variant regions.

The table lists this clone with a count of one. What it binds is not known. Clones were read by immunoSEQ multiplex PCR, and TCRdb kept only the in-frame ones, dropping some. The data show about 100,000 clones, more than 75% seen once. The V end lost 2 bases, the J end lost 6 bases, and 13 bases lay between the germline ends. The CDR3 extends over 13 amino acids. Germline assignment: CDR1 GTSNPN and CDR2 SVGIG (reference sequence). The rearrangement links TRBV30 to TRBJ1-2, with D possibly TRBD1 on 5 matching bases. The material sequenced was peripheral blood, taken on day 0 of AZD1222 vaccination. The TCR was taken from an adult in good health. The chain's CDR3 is CAWSYGGSHGYTF. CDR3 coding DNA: TGTGCCTGGAGTTATGGGGGTTCCCATGGCTACACCTTC.